The clone carrying this TCR beta chain has only a few counts. No antigen is known for it. These data originate in a study of T-cell reconstitution after alpha-beta-depleted transplantation in children. The study, taken as a whole, reports: For some patients, TCRbeta diversity was high at day 60 because of recipient T cells and thymic progenitors that survived. Alpha-beta T cells present about two months after transplant were reported to originate from several hundred expanded graft clones.

Unique molecular identifiers were incorporated into the prepared TCRbeta library. TCRdb passed the PCR reads through MiXCR, listing each CDR3 protein once. The sample carries about 980,000 distinct CDR3 sequences, under 30% recorded once. The CDR3 has 12 residues. V was clipped by 3 bases and J by 7 bases, with 9 bases between them. This sequence joins TRBV12-3 or TRBV12-4 and TRBJ2-5; a possible D gene is TRBD2 (5 bases). The clonotype was recovered from a boy in the first two years of life who had a stem cell transplant for SCID, so the T cells may come from the graft donor. The sequences come from PBMCs, mostly from graft donor cells, collected 360 days after TCRalphabeta/CD19-depleted stem cell transplant. The CDR3 sequence is CASSLSGSTQYF. In DNA, the CDR3 is TGTGCCAGCAGTTTGTCGGGGTCGACCCAGTACTTC.